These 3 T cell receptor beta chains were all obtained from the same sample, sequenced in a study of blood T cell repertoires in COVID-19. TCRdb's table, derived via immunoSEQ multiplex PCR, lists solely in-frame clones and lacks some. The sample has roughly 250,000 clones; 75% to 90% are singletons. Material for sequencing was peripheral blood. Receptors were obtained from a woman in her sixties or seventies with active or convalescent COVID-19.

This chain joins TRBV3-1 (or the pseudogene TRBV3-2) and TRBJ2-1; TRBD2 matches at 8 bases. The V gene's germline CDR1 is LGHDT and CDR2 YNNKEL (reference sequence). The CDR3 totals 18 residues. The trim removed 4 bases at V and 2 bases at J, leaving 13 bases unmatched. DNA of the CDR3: TGTGCCAGCAGCCCCAATTTGGGCGGGGGGACCCCCTACAATGAGCAGTTCTTC. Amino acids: CASSPNLGGGTPYNEQFF.

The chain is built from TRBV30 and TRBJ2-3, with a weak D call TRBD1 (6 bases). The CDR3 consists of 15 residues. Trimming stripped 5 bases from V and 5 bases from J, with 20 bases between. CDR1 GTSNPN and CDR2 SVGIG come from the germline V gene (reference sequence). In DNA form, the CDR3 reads TGTGCCTGGGCCGTTTTGGGGGCGTCGGGAGATACGCAGTATTTT. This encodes CAWAVLGASGDTQYF.

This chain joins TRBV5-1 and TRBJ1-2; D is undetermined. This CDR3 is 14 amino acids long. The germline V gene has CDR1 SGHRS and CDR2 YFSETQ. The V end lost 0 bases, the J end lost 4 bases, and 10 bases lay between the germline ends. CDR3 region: CASSLGDTVYGYTF. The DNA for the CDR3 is TGCGCCAGCAGCTTGGGCGACACGGTCTATGGCTACACCTTC.